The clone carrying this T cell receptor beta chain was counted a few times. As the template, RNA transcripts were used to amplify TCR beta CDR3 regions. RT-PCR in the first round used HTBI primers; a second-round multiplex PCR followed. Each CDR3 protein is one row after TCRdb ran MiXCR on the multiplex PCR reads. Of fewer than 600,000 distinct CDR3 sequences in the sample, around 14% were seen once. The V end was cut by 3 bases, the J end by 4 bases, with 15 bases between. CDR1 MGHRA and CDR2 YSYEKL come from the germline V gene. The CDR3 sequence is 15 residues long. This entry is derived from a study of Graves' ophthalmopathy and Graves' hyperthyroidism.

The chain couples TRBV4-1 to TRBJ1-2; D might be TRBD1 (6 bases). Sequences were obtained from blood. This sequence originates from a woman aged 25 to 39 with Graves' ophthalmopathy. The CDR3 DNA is TGCGCCAGCAGCCAGCAGACAGGAGGCAGCTATGGCTACACCTTC. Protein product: CASSQQTGGSYGYTF.